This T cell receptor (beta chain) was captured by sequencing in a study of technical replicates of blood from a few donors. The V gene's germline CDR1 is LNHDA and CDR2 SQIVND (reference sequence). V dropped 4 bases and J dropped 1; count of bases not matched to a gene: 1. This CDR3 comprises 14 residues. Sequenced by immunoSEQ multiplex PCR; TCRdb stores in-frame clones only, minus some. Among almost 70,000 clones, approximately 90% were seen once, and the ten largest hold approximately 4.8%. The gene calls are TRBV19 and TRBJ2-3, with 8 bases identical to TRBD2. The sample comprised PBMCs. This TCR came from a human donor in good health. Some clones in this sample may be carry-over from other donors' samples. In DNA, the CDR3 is TGTGCCAGTAGTACGGGAGGGGGCACAGATACGCAGTATTTT. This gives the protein CASSTGGGTDTQYF.